The 18 T cell receptor beta chains presented below share a single source sample, sequenced in a study of low-dose radiotherapy and immunotherapy resistance in tumors. The time point was: before trial treatment. cDNA synthesis used a TRAV/TRBV-specific primer set for both chains. The PCR that amplified TCRs ran for 20 cycles, relying on a constant-region primer and a V-primer adapter. Each CDR3 protein is one row after TCRdb ran MiXCR on the reads. Altogether about 82,000 distinct CDR3 sequences are present, approximately 17% being singletons, with the ten largest covering 5.9%. Sequencing was performed on PBMCs, taken before treatment. These TCRs come from a male donor with prostate cancer.

The table lists this clonotype with many counts. J is TRBJ1-5 and V is TRBV20-1; D call uncertain. V lost 4 bases to trimming and J lost 1 base, with 17 bases between them. The CDR3 is made up of 16 amino acids. Looked up from germline, CDR1 is DFQATT and CDR2 is SNEGSKA (reference sequence). CDR3 DNA sequence: TGCAGTGCTACCACCATGGCTCCTTGGAGCAATCAGCCCCAGCATTTT. Residues: CSATTMAPWSNQPQHF.

This clonotype was seen ten or more times. J is TRBJ2-4 and V is TRBV2; tentatively, D is TRBD1 or TRBD2 (6 bases each). Germline V CDR1 and CDR2: SNHLY, FYNNEI. Deletions cut 6 bases from V and 0 bases from J, with 12 bases between. This CDR3 contains 15 residues. CDR3 DNA sequence: TGTGCCAGCAGCCCACGGGGGCTAGCCAAAAACATTCAGTACTTC. Translated: CASSPRGLAKNIQYF.

The genes are TRBV5-1 and TRBJ2-7; D gene uncertain. V was pared by 1 base and J by 6 bases, with 11 bases between. The CDR3 is 13 amino acids. Germline CDR1 is SGHRS and CDR2 is YFSETQ. DNA for the CDR3: TGCGCCAGCAGCTTGCAGTCCGCCGGCGAGCAGTACTTC. This sequence encodes CASSLQSAGEQYF.

This clonotype appeared many times. The J gene is TRBJ1-6, the V gene TRBV3-1; 9 nucleotides align to TRBD1. Per the germline V gene, CDR1 is LGHDT and CDR2 is YNNKEL (reference sequence). The CDR3 sequence is 13 residues long. V shed 11 bases, J shed 9 bases, and the junction held 8 bases outside the gene matches. CDR3 nucleotide sequence: TGTGCCTCACAGGGGGCCCGGGGTTCACCCCTCCACTTT. Protein: CASQGARGSPLHF. The complete variable domain, with remaining parts taken from reference TRBV3-1 and TRBJ1-6, reads DTAVSQTPKYLVTQMGNDKSIKCEQNLGHDTMYWYKQDSKKFLKIMFSYNNKELIINETVPNRFSPKSPDKAHLNLHINSLELGDSAVYFCASQGARGSPLHFGNGTRLTVT.

This clonotype came up many times. The rearrangement uses TRBV6-2 or TRBV6-3 and TRBJ2-2; the match to TRBD2 covers 8 bases. The CDR3 has 14 amino acids. Germline loops: CDR1 MNHEY, CDR2 SVGEGT. The V segment lost 7 bases and the J segment 6 bases; nucleotides outside the gene matches: 7. Here the CDR3 reads CASNLSGTSGELFF. CDR3 coding DNA: TGTGCCAGCAACCTTAGCGGGACCTCCGGGGAGCTGTTTTTT.

To note about this clonotype: Only one base separates this from a far larger clonotype, so it likely reflects a read error. The V gene is TRBV5-3, the J gene TRBJ2-5; D perhaps matches TRBD2 (5 bases). TRBV5-3 is known as an ORF, though its function is uncertain. This CDR3 contains 14 residues. Trimming shortened V by 10 bases and J by 4 bases, and 20 bases separated the two germline ends. The CDR3 loop reads CACSLAAGGETQYF. The CDR3 DNA follows: TGTGCCTGCAGCTTGGCGGCGGGCGGAGAGACCCAGTACTTC.

This clonotype was recorded many times. The chain is built from TRBV2 and TRBJ2-5, with TRBD2 matching 13 bases. This CDR3 is 16 amino acids long. Germline V gene sequence: CDR1 SNHLY, CDR2 FYNNEI. The ends lost 3 bases at V and 5 bases at J; junction bases unmatched: 6. In DNA, the CDR3 is TGTGCCAGCAGTGACGGGACTAGCGGGAACCGGGAGACCCAGTACTTC. Its translation is CASSDGTSGNRETQYF.

This clonotype showed up many times. The chain carries TRBV28 and TRBJ2-7; D assignment may be TRBD1 or TRBD2 (6 bases each). CDR1 and CDR2 from the germline V gene are MDHEN and SYDVKM. The CDR3 consists of 14 residues. With 6 bases removed from V and 2 bases from J, the gap between germline ends came to 14 bases. CDR3 coding DNA: TGTGCCAGCAGCGGGGGCAGGGGACCCTACGAGCAGTACTTC. Translating gives CASSGGRGPYEQYF.

This clonotype was counted ten times or more. The chain is built from TRBV4-1 and TRBJ2-3, with 10 bases fitting TRBD2. CDR3 length: 18 residues. From germline, CDR1 is MGHRA and CDR2 YSYEKL. The trim removed 4 bases at V and 0 bases at J, leaving 10 bases unmatched. CDR3 coding DNA: TGCGCCAGCAGCCTAGTAGCGGGGGGTTCCTCTAGCACAGATACGCAGTATTTT. Translating gives CASSLVAGGSSSTDTQYF.

This clonotype was recorded at least ten times. V usage is TRBV5-6 and J usage is TRBJ2-1; TRBD1 matches at 10 bases. V lost 3 bases and J lost 1; bases outside the gene matches: 4. The germline CDR1 and CDR2 sequences are SGHDT and YYEEEE. This CDR3 has 16 amino acids. The CDR3: CASSSGQGISYNEQFF. The CDR3 DNA sequence: TGTGCCAGCAGCTCGGGACAGGGGATTTCCTACAATGAGCAGTTCTTC.

Many counts were recorded for this clonotype. J is TRBJ2-2 and V is TRBV18; D uncertain. Germline V CDR1 and CDR2: KGHSH, LQKENI. The CDR3 is 14 residues long. The V end was cut by 3 bases, the J end by 2 bases, with 7 bases between. The CDR3 sequence is CASSPGRNTGELFF. The CDR3 region has the DNA TGTGCCAGCTCACCTGGACGAAACACCGGGGAGCTGTTTTTT.

This clonotype was picked up many times. The genes are TRBV5-6 and TRBJ2-5; D not certain. Trimming stripped 4 bases from V and 5 bases from J, with 15 bases between. This CDR3 has 14 amino acids. Germline V lookup: CDR1 SGHDT, CDR2 YYEEEE. The CDR3 spells CASSPDGTRETQYF. The CDR3 nucleotides are TGTGCCAGCAGCCCGGACGGCACTCGGGAGACCCAGTACTTC.

At least ten counts were recorded for this clonotype. This rearrangement joins TRBV25-1 to TRBJ2-7, with 10 bases identical to TRBD2. CDR1 is MGHDK, CDR2 SYGVNS, per germline. The CDR3 totals 15 residues. J lost 5 bases, V lost 4 bases, and 8 bases had no gene match. The CDR3 region has the DNA TGTGCCAGCAGTGGCCCTAGACTAGCGGGCAACGAGCAGTACTTC. Amino acids: CASSGPRLAGNEQYF.

This clonotype has only a few counts. The J gene is TRBJ2-1, the V gene TRBV19; 10 bases fit TRBD2. With 6 bases clipped from V and 4 bases from J, the junction kept 6 bases outside the gene matches. The CDR3 has 15 amino acids. Germline lookup yields CDR1 LNHDA and CDR2 SQIVND (reference sequence). CDR3 amino acids: CASRTSGTLYNEQFF. The CDR3 region has the DNA TGTGCCAGTAGAACTAGCGGGACCCTATACAATGAGCAGTTCTTC.

This clonotype showed up just once. J is TRBJ1-1 and V is TRBV20-1, with D possibly TRBD1 on 6 matching bases. Germline V CDR1 and CDR2: DFQATT, SNEGSKA (reference sequence). Trimming shortened V by 5 bases and J by 1 base, and 20 bases separated the two germline ends. The CDR3 spans 16 residues. The CDR3 DNA is TGCAGTGCTGGAGGCGGGTTGGGGGCACCGAACACTGAAGCTTTCTTT. Encoded protein: CSAGGGLGAPNTEAFF.

This clonotype was observed many times. The V gene is TRBV10-3, the J gene TRBJ2-7, with unresolved D. CDR1 and CDR2 (germline): ENHRY, SYGVKD. V lost 6 bases, J lost 6 bases, and 12 bases lay in between. The CDR3 runs to 12 residues. The CDR3 loop reads CAIRGGTVEQYF. The CDR3 DNA is TGTGCCATCAGAGGCGGCACGGTCGAGCAGTACTTC.

This clonotype was seen ten or more times. This chain connects TRBV7-2 to TRBJ2-3; tentative D call: TRBD1 (6 bases). The CDR3 has 15 amino acids. The V end lost 3 bases, the J end lost 1 base, and 11 bases lay between the germline ends. CDR1 and CDR2 (germline): SGHTA, FQGNSA. CDR3 amino acids: CASSFRGEGTDTQYF. The CDR3 DNA sequence: TGTGCCAGCAGCTTCAGGGGAGAGGGCACAGATACGCAGTATTTT.

As regards this clonotype: The DNA is omitted, as the CDR3 cannot be located on it reliably, and the CDR3 follows TCRdb's listing. CDR3 protein: CSVTLTGELFFF. The chain employs TRBV29-1 and TRBJ2-2; the D call TRBD1 from the table was never checked on the DNA. Germline CDR1 reads SQVTM; CDR2 reads ANQGSEA. The CDR3 has 12 amino acids, counting both end residues.